This TCR beta chain was recorded in a study of human T cells and chemical hapten exposure (dated by TCRdb to the early 2020s). Background on the whole study: For sensitization, 2% DPC in acetone was applied to a 2 cm by 2 cm area of upper inner arm skin. Patient blood was sampled pre-sensitization (week 0) and at 2, 6 and about 24 weeks after DPC sensitization. Libraries were combined into a pool for sequencing, and differences in TCR yield between samples came mainly from small differences in library volumes within the pool. The mostly female patient cohort included alopecia areata with under or over 50% scalp involvement, alopecia totalis and alopecia universalis. Peripheral blood TCR repertoire changes were tracked in vivo in alopecia patients during primary and secondary sensitization to the hapten diphenylcyclopropenone (DPC). Weekly therapeutic DPC doses were additionally applied to the scalp of patients throughout the roughly 22-week study period. Patch testing on the upper back used Finn chambers containing 0.01% DPC, with scoring done after 6 days according to International Contact Dermatitis Research Group standards. For TCR sequencing, blood came from 25 to 35 alopecia patients at anywhere from one to four time points (pre-sensitization, 2, 6 and 24 weeks). Summary of the overall study and its limitations: DPC sensitization did not change the number of TCRs with a frequency above 1 in 1000, and there was no evidence of changes in global repertoire structure. Patch test score was positively correlated with the number of PT1 expanded TCRs, with significance at thresholds 8, 16 and 32 but not at 4. Because every patient had alopecia, a presumed autoimmune disease, the patients' immune response might differ from that of healthy individuals. Significantly more large CDR3 similarity clusters were formed by expanded TCRs than by pre-sensitization or healthy control sets, consistent with antigen-driven responses. After repeated subsampling, changes were observed in the strength of the expansion versus patch-test correlation and in the threshold at which the correlation became significant.

The library was obtained by RACE. These reads were obtained on a NextSeq 500. Library preparation attached unique molecular identifiers to individual cDNA molecules for quantitative, reproducible TCR counting. For every blood RNA sample, sequencing covered both the TCR alpha and TCR beta chains. In the original analysis: The median number of TCRs per sample was roughly 100,000, ranging from roughly 20,000 to 700,000. V, J and CDR3 annotation of the TCR reads was carried out using the Decombinator software suite. For PS versus PT1 abundance plots, all samples were subsampled to the same number of TCRs (28,000). Expanded TCRs were defined as absent before sensitization and observed at least eight times at the 2-week time point. TCRdb cleaned the public reads at Q25 with fastp, built clones with MiXCR and kept in-frame beta chains. Entries that share a CDR3 protein sequence are merged under the most common genes and DNA. TCRdb's processing, not the authors' own work, is the source of the V and J calls. The sample data list approximately 370,000 distinct CDR3 sequences, and around 5.5% of these were observed just once. The biggest ten clones account for under 9.5% of the sample.

For this clonotype: Which antigen it targets is not known. Base qualities are not recorded, but no much larger clone differs from it by a single base.

Taken from cysteine to phenylalanine, the CDR3 has 14 residues. Just the 42-base CDR3 DNA is kept, in frame starting at base 1. The germline V gene (reference sequence) gives CDR1 as MNHEY and CDR2 as SMNVEV. V is pared back by 2 bases and J by 5 bases, with 11 bases lying between the germline termini. The time point label corresponds to: pre-sensitization, week 0. Read against the paper, the sample's treatment or condition label means: therapeutic diphenylcyclopropenone sensitization with weekly scalp DPC. Blood at each patch-test visit was drawn before the patch test was applied. Eligible patients were aged 18 to 70, diagnosed with alopecia, deemed suitable for DPC therapy, and excluded if pregnant. Total RNA was isolated from unfractionated whole blood collected in Tempus Blood RNA tubes.

The material sequenced was whole blood, taken in connection with sensitization to the hapten diphenylcyclopropenone (DPC). This clonotype was obtained from a woman under 30 with alopecia areata. Some clones in this sample may be carry-over from other donors' samples. Recombination joined TRBV27 with TRBJ2-3; the best D guess is TRBD2, with 6 bases matching. The CDR3 reads CASSLQGSGDTQYF. The nucleotides read TGTGCCAGCAGTTTACAGGGTAGCGGAGATACGCAGTATTTT.